These T cell receptor beta chains were read from a single sample in a study of Ad26.COV2.S vaccination and SARS-CoV-2 variants. Profiled with immunoSEQ multiplex PCR; TCRdb holds only in-frame clones, not every one. The top ten hold more than 10% of the sample, which has roughly 510,000 clones, around nine tenths seen once. This specimen consisted of peripheral blood, obtained in a trial of Ad26.COV2.S vaccine versus placebo. These receptors all come from a person between 18 and 65 years old who received the Ad26.COV2.S COVID-19 vaccine or a placebo. CDR3s include the opening cysteine and the closing phenylalanine or tryptophan. D genes are given only for firm matches. A row's size may be missing; if present it is once, few, many or a size class.

clone size	V gene	J gene	D gene	CDR3 length	CDR3 DNA	CDR3 protein
-	TRBV19	TRBJ2-4	-	15	TGTGCCAGTAGCCCAACCAGAGGGGGGGTAGATCTTCAGTACTTC	CASSPTRGGVDLQYF
-	TRBV27	TRBJ1-1	TRBD1	15	TGTGCCAGCAGTCCCCGGACCCAGACAGGGACTGAAGCTTTCTTT	CASSPRTQTGTEAFF
-	TRBV4-3	TRBJ2-7	-	14	TGCGCCAGCAGCCAAGCAACAGTCAACTACGAGCAGTACTTC	CASSQATVNYEQYF
once	TRBV6-5	TRBJ2-5	TRBD2	13	TGTGCCAGCACGGGACTAGCATCGGAGACCCAGTACTTC	CASTGLASETQYF
-	TRBV28	TRBJ2-5	-	13	TGTGCCAGCAGTTTGGGGTGGCGAGAGACCCAGTACTTC	CASSLGWRETQYF
-	TRBV10-3	TRBJ2-1	TRBD2	15	TGTGCCATCAGTGTTGAGCGGGGAATTTACAATGAGCAGTTCTTC	CAISVERGIYNEQFF
-	TRBV5-1	TRBJ2-1	TRBD2	15	TGCGCCAGCAGCCTAAAACTAGCGGGAGGGGGTGAGCAGTTCTTC	CASSLKLAGGGEQFF
few	TRBV5-5	TRBJ1-6	-	17	TGTGCCAGCAGCTTGGCCGGCGGAGGGCGGGTTAATTCACCCCTCCACTTT	CASSLAGGGRVNSPLHF
-	TRBV19	TRBJ1-1	-	14	TGTGCCAGTACCATCACAGGACAGTCCACTGAAGCTTTCTTT	CASTITGQSTEAFF
-	TRBV3-1/TRBV3-2	TRBJ2-7	-	19	TGTGCCAGTAGTCCCCGACCGGGACCAACTAAACATCAAACCTACGAGCAGTACTTC	CASSPRPGPTKHQTYEQYF
-	TRBV9	TRBJ2-7	TRBD2	15	TGTGCCAGCAGCGCCCAAGGACTAGCGGATTCCGAGCAGTACTTC	CASSAQGLADSEQYF
few	TRBV27	TRBJ1-5	-	14	TGTGCCAGCAGTTTAAGGCCAGGGAATCAGCCCCAGCATTTT	CASSLRPGNQPQHF
-	TRBV18	TRBJ1-1	-	18	TGTGCCAGCTCACCACCTGTTGGCGCTATAACAGAAAACACTGAAGCTTTCTTT	CASSPPVGAITENTEAFF
-	TRBV10-3	TRBJ2-7	TRBD1	13	TGTGCCATCGGTGGACAGGGGGCAAACGAGCAGTACTTC	CAIGGQGANEQYF
-	TRBV7-2	TRBJ2-2	-	14	TGTGCCAGCAGCCCTTCGACAGACACCGGGGAGCTGTTTTTT	CASSPSTDTGELFF
-	TRBV30	TRBJ2-5	-	14	TGTGCCTGGAGTGTACTAGGGGGGCGGGAGACCCAGTACTTC	CAWSVLGGRETQYF
-	TRBV6-2/TRBV6-3	TRBJ2-1	TRBD2	21	TGTGCCAGCAGTTACCCGACGGACCGGACTAGCGGGAGGAGCTCCTACAATGAGCAGTTCTTC	CASSYPTDRTSGRSSYNEQFF
-	TRBV6-6	TRBJ1-1	-	14	TGTGCCAGCAGTTACTCGCAGGGTAAGGCTGAAGCTTTCTTT	CASSYSQGKAEAFF
-	TRBV12-3/TRBV12-4	TRBJ2-7	-	13	TGTGCCAGCAGTTCCACCGGGGTATACGAGCAGTACTTC	CASSSTGVYEQYF
-	TRBV7-8	TRBJ2-1	-	13	TGTGCCAGCAGCCAATTCTCACCTCCCGAGCAGTTCTTC	CASSQFSPPEQFF
-	TRBV12-3/TRBV12-4	TRBJ1-2	-	13	TGTGCCAGCAGTTTTCGAACAGGCTATGGCTACACCTTC	CASSFRTGYGYTF
-	TRBV4-1	TRBJ2-2	TRBD2	18	TGCGCCAGCAGCCCCCAGCCGTGGGTAGCGGGAATTGACGGGGAGCTGTTTTTT	CASSPQPWVAGIDGELFF
few	TRBV24-1	TRBJ2-2	-	14	TGTGCCACCAGTGATTTCCGAGACACCGGGGAGCTGTTTTTT	CATSDFRDTGELFF